This T cell receptor (beta chain) originates from a study of shared clonotypes between healthy human individuals. As for the study in general: Plates per donor: three CD4 naive, three CD4 memory, two CD8 naive, one CD8 memory. Points from the study as a whole: Sharing across four donors was highest in naive CD4 (roughly 5%) and lowest in memory CD8 (0.4%). Clonotypes shared by all four donors outscored non-shared clonotypes in generation probability. Researchers sampled blood only, noting tissue repertoires likely differ.

TCRdb's copy holds only in-frame clones and misses some; the assay was immunoSEQ multiplex PCR. This sample yields some 2,000,000 clones, of which approximately 94% are seen a single time; 0.85% to 1.3% belongs to the top ten. Cells designated naive CD8 were CD45RO-negative and were positively selected for CCR7, with terminally differentiated effector memory CD45RA+ cells excluded. As to this clone: Its specificity is unknown.

There are 12 residues in the CDR3. V shed 2 bases and J shed 8 bases, with 10 bases lying between them. The germline V gene encodes CDR1 SGHNT and CDR2 YYREEE (reference sequence). The specimen sequenced was naive CD8+ T cells sorted from blood. This chain joins TRBV5-4 and TRBJ1-2; no definite D call. This clonotype originated in a man aged 18 to 29 in good health. In nucleotides, the CDR3 is TGTGCCAGCAGCTTTGGGCAAATCGGCTACACCTTC. Its protein is CASSFGQIGYTF.